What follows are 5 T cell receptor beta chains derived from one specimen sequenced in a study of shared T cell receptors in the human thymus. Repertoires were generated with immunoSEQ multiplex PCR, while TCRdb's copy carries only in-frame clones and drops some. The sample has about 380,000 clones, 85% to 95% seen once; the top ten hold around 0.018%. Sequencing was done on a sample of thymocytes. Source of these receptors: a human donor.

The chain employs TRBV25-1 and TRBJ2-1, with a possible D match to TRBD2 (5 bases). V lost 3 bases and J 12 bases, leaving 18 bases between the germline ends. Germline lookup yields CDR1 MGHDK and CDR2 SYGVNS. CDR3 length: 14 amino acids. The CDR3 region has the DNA TGTGCCAGCAGTGACTCAGATACGGGGATAAGGCAGTTCTTC. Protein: CASSDSDTGIRQFF. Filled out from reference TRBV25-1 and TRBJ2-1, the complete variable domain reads EADIYQTPRYLVIGTGKKITLECSQTMGHDKMYWYQQDPGMELHLIHYSYGVNSTEKGDLSSESTVSRIRTEHFPLTLESARPSHTSQYLCASSDSDTGIRQFFGPGTRLTVL.

The CDR3 coding sequence is TGTGCCAGCAGCTTAACGGGACTAGCCAATGAGCAGTTCTTC. It is translated as CASSLTGLANEQFF. J is TRBJ2-1 and V is TRBV7-3; TRBD2 agrees at 9 bases. Germline V CDR1 and CDR2: SGHTA, FQGTGA. V was pared by 0 bases and J by 6 bases, with 0 bases of the junction left unmatched. The CDR3 runs 14 residues.

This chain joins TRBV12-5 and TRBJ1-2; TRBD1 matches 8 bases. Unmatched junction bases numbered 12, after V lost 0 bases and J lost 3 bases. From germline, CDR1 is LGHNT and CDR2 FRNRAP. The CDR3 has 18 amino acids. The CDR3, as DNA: TGTGCTAGTGGTTTGGTACAATCGCAGGGGGCCTACGACTATGGCTACACCTTC. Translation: CASGLVQSQGAYDYGYTF.

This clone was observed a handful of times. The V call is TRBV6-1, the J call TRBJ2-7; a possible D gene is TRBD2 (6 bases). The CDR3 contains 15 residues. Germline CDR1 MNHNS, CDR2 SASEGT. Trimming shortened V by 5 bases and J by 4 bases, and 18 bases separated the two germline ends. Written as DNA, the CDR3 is TGTGCCAGCAGTTTAAGGGCGGGGACCCCATACGAGCAGTACTTC. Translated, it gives CASSLRAGTPYEQYF.

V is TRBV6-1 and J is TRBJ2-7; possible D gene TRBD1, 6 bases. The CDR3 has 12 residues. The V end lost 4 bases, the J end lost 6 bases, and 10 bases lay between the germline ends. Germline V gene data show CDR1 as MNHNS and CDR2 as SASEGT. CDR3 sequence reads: CASSGRGGEQYF. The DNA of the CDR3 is TGTGCCAGCAGTGGAAGAGGGGGCGAGCAGTACTTC.